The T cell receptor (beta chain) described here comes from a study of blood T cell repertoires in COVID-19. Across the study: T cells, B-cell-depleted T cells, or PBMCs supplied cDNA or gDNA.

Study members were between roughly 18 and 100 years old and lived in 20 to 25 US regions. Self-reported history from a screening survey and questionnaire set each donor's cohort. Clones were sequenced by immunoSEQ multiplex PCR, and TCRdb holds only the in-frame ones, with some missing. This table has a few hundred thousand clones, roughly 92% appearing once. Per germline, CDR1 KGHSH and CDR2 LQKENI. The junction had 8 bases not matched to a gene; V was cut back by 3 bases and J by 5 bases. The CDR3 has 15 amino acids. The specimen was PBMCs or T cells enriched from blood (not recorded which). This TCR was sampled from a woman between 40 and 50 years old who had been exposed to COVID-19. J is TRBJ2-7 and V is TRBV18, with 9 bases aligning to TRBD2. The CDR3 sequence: CASSPLGSGSDEQYF. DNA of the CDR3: TGTGCCAGCTCACCCCTGGGTAGCGGGAGTGACGAGCAGTACTTC.